A single TCR beta chain is shown here with its context. Its antigen is unknown. The data originate from a study of glioma-infiltrating T cells. Points from the study as a whole: Very few CDR3 sequences were shared between tissue and blood.

Amplification of TCR alpha and beta CDR3 regions from RNA used iRepertoire nested multiplex PCR. For one-step reverse transcription and amplification, about 85-400 ng of tissue mRNA or PBMC total RNA was used. TCRdb ran MiXCR on the multiplex PCR reads and lists one entry per CDR3 protein. The table has more than 85,000 distinct CDR3 sequences, less than 30% seen once. The CDR3 runs to 14 residues. CDR1 is SGHRS and CDR2 is YFSETQ in the germline V gene. The V segment lost 4 bases and the J segment 6 bases; nucleotides outside the gene matches: 10. Sequenced material: glioma tissue, nonneoplastic brain tissue, or PBMCs (not recorded which). The receptor's source is a human donor with low-grade glioma or glioblastoma, undergoing nonglioma brain surgery, or in good health (not recorded which). The genes are TRBV5-1 and TRBJ2-7; 7 nucleotides line up with TRBD2. CDR3 amino acids: CASSPESGRAEQYF. DNA of the CDR3: TGCGCCAGCAGCCCTGAGTCGGGGAGGGCCGAGCAGTACTTC.